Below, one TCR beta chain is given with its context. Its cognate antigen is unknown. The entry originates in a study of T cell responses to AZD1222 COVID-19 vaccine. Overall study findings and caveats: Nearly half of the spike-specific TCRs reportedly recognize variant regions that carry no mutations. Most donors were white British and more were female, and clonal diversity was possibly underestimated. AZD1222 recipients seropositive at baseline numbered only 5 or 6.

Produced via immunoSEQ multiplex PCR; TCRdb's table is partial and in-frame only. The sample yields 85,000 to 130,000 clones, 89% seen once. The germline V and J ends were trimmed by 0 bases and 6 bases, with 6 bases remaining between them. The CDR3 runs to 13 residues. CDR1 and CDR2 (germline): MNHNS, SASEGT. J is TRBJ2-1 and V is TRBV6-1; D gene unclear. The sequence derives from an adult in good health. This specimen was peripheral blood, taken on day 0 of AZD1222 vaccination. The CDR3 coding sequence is TGTGCCAGCAGTGAAGCTGAGATCAATGAGCAGTTCTTC. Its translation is CASSEAEINEQFF.